The 10 T cell receptor beta chains below come from one sample, sequenced in a study of blood T cell repertoires in COVID-19 (dated by TCRdb to the early 2020s). Receptor libraries were prepared by the immunoSEQ multiplex PCR assay. This is the immuneACCESS table as TCRdb keeps it, with only in-frame sequences that have V and J called. A part of the clones is gone; compared with another copy, unresolved V genes explain less than half, and the rest is unexplained. This sample has about 100,000 clones in its table, and roughly 89% of those were observed once. Of the sample, 4.5% to 6% is held by the ten largest clones. Source material: peripheral blood. The receptor source for this set is an older man with acute or convalescent COVID-19.

This chain uses TRBV18 with TRBJ1-1; D is unresolved. Germline CDR1 reads KGHSH; CDR2 reads LQKENI. Trimming left V 3 bases short and J 1 base short, with 6 bases between. CDR3 length: 13 amino acids. CDR3 region: CASSPGGNTEAFF. The CDR3 DNA sequence: TGTGCCAGCTCACCCGGAGGGAACACTGAAGCTTTCTTT. The whole variable domain, remainder taken from reference TRBV18 and TRBJ1-1, is NAGVMQNPRHLVRRRGQEARLRCSPMKGHSHVYWYRQLPEEGLKFMVYLQKENIIDESGMPKERFSAEFPKEGPSILRIQQVVRGDSAAYFCASSPGGNTEAFFGQGTRLTVV.

This chain connects TRBV7-9 to TRBJ1-2, with D possibly matching TRBD1 (5 bases). Germline CDR1 reads SEHNR; CDR2 reads FQNEAQ (reference sequence). The length of the CDR3 is 14 residues. V was shortened by 4 bases and J by 6 bases, with 15 bases between the two germline ends. CDR3 bases: TGTGCCAGCAGCTGTCCCGGACAAGAAGATGGCTACACCTTC. It is translated as CASSCPGQEDGYTF.

The sample holds one count of this clone. V is TRBV5-6 and J is TRBJ1-4; possibly TRBD1 for D (6 bases). Trimming stripped 4 bases from V and 12 bases from J, with 16 bases between. This CDR3 is built from 13 residues. Germline V lookup: CDR1 SGHDT, CDR2 YYEEEE. CDR3 DNA sequence: TGTGCCAGCAGCATCATCCAGGGGAGGGAACTGTTTTTT. The encoded protein is CASSIIQGRELFF.

The rearrangement links TRBV7-9 to TRBJ2-1, with D tentatively TRBD2 (7 bases). Germline V lookup: CDR1 SEHNR, CDR2 FQNEAQ (reference sequence). CDR3 length: 15 amino acids. V was cut by 1 base and J by 4 bases, with 11 bases left in between. The CDR3 loop is CASSLEGGPYNEQFF. The DNA for the CDR3 is TGTGCCAGCAGCTTAGAGGGGGGGCCTTACAATGAGCAGTTCTTC.

The chain is built from TRBV6-5 and TRBJ2-3; the match to TRBD1 covers 7 bases. CDR1 and CDR2 (germline): MNHEY, SVGAGI. Unmatched junction bases numbered 4, after V lost 6 bases and J lost 10 bases. The CDR3 sequence is 11 residues long. The CDR3 DNA reads TGTGCCAGCAGCCAACAGGGGTCGCAGTATTTT. It is translated as CASSQQGSQYF.

This chain joins TRBV7-2 and TRBJ2-5; a possible D gene is TRBD1 (6 bases). This CDR3 is built from 15 residues. V was clipped by 5 bases and J by 5 bases, with 18 bases between them. Germline-derived CDR1 and CDR2 are SGHTA and FQGNSA. The chain's CDR3 is CASSSRGPSGETQYF. In nucleotides, the CDR3 is TGTGCCAGCAGCAGCAGGGGACCCAGTGGGGAGACCCAGTACTTC.

The V gene is TRBV10-3, the J gene TRBJ2-1; 9 bases align to TRBD2. Germline loops: CDR1 ENHRY, CDR2 SYGVKD. J lost 6 bases, V lost 5 bases, and 5 bases had no gene match. CDR3 length: 14 amino acids. CDR3: CAISPGLAANEQFF. The CDR3 DNA reads TGTGCCATCAGTCCGGGACTAGCCGCCAATGAGCAGTTCTTC.

Only one count was recorded for this clone. V gene TRBV5-1 combines with J gene TRBJ2-2; D unresolved. The CDR3 loop spans 15 amino acids. Per germline, CDR1 SGHRS and CDR2 YFSETQ. Trimming pared 1 base from V and 2 bases from J, leaving 9 bases between. This CDR3 is CASSLSTTNTGELFF. The CDR3 nucleotides read TGCGCCAGCAGCTTGAGTACGACTAACACCGGGGAGCTGTTTTTT.

The chain links TRBV11-2 to TRBJ1-1; 9 bases fit TRBD1. Germline-derived CDR1 and CDR2 are SGHAT and FQNNGV. V shed 3 bases and J 1 base; nucleotides not matched to a gene: 3. The CDR3 runs to 15 residues. CDR3 amino acids: CASSFLDRGNTEAFF. The CDR3 coding sequence is TGTGCCAGCAGCTTTCTGGACAGGGGGAACACTGAAGCTTTCTTT.

The gene calls are TRBV19 and TRBJ1-1; 8 bases are a match to TRBD1. Germline CDR1 and CDR2: LNHDA and SQIVND (reference sequence). With V trimmed by 5 bases and J by 5 bases, 7 bases remained unmatched. The CDR3 is made up of 14 amino acids. CDR3 DNA sequence: TGTGCCAGTAGTGTGACAGGGGTGGGGACTGAAGCTTTCTTT. The encoded protein is CASSVTGVGTEAFF.